Only one count was recorded for the clone carrying this T cell receptor (beta chain). The authors' processing: Estimated nucleated cell counts came from reference gene primer amplification. The repertoire was sequenced with immunoSEQ multiplex PCR; TCRdb's copy has only in-frame clones and lacks some. V, J and clone size reflect that table, while D and trimming were determined from the DNA. The repertoire includes 90,000 to 150,000 clones, about 89% of them detected once, and 15% to 20% sits in the top ten. The source of the sample is a study of blood T cell repertoires in COVID-19. Whole-study context: Collection of acute and convalescent COVID-19 samples took place in the United States, Italy and Spain.

CDR1 is MDHEN, CDR2 SYDVKM, per germline. The CDR3 length is 17 residues. V was pared by 3 bases and J by 0 bases, with 15 bases between. Specimen: peripheral blood. This sequence joins TRBV28 and TRBJ1-5, with D unclear. The sequence was collected from a human donor with acute or convalescent COVID-19. The donor label of this sample is uncertain. CDR3 sequence (DNA): TGTGCCAGCAGTTTCTTTGACTCCAGAAGTAGCAATCAGCCCCAGCATTTT. Protein sequence: CASSFFDSRSSNQPQHF.